These T cell receptor beta chains were read from a single sample in a study of T cell changes during pregnancy in multiple sclerosis. Repertoires were generated with immunoSEQ multiplex PCR, while TCRdb's copy carries only in-frame clones and drops some. The sample shows fewer than 85,000 clones, over 90% of them seen only once. The starting material was peripheral blood, obtained in the second trimester of pregnancy. All receptors come from a female donor with multiple sclerosis, enrolled in a pregnancy study. The CDR3 runs from the conserved cysteine through the conserved F or W. Each record gives: D gene, J gene, V gene, CDR3 length, CDR3 DNA, CDR3 protein. A D gene is named only where the DNA matches it firmly.

>TRBD2|TRBJ2-7|TRBV12-5|17
TGTGCTAGTGGTTTGGTACCCAGTAGCGGGAGCTTTTACGAGCAGTACTTC
CASGLVPSSGSFYEQYF
>NA|TRBJ2-7|TRBV6-6|14
TGTGCCAGCAGCCCCGAGGGTATACTCTACGAGCAGTACTTC
CASSPEGILYEQYF
>NA|TRBJ2-5|TRBV5-6|17
TGTGCCAGCAGCCTAGGCGAACTTCGACTCTCCCAAGAGACCCAGTACTTC
CASSLGELRLSQETQYF
>TRBD2|TRBJ2-1|TRBV9|14
TGTGCCAGCAGCTCCTCGACTAGCGCCAATGAGCAGTTCTTC
CASSSSTSANEQFF
>NA|TRBJ2-3|TRBV4-3|16
TGCGCCAGCAGCCATCAGGGATATTCGGACACAGATACGCAGTATTTT
CASSHQGYSDTDTQYF
>TRBD2|TRBJ2-1|TRBV9|14
TGTGCCAGCAGCGTACTGAGCGGGAGTGGGGAGCAGTTCTTC
CASSVLSGSGEQFF
>TRBD2|TRBJ2-2|TRBV4-1|16
TGCGCCAGCAGCCAAGAACCTAGCGGGATCACCGGGGAGCTGTTTTTT
CASSQEPSGITGELFF
>NA|TRBJ1-3|TRBV5-4|13
TGTGCCTTTGGGCGGGACTCTGGAAACACCATATATTTT
CAFGRDSGNTIYF
>NA|TRBJ2-1|TRBV5-8|17
TGTGCCAGCAGCTTGTTGGCTAGCGCAACCATAACCAATGAGCAGTTCTTC
CASSLLASATITNEQFF
>TRBD1|TRBJ1-2|TRBV7-2|16
TGTGCCAGCAGCTCGATCTTGGGACAGGGGACGAGCGGCTACACCTTC
CASSSILGQGTSGYTF